Shown below are 6 T cell receptor beta chains from a single sample sequenced in a study of T cell responses to AZD1222 COVID-19 vaccine. Method: immunoSEQ multiplex PCR; TCRdb's copy keeps in-frame clones and lacks some. This table has roughly 110,000 clones, roughly nine tenths appearing once. This specimen consisted of peripheral blood, obtained on day 0 of AZD1222 vaccination. The receptor set was obtained from an adult in good health.

The chain recombines TRBV5-1 with TRBJ2-5, with 8 bases lining up with TRBD2. Germline CDR1 is SGHRS and CDR2 is YFSETQ. V trimming: 0 bases; J trimming: 4 bases; junction bases outside the gene matches: 5. The CDR3 is 15 amino acids. The CDR3 DNA reads TGCGCCAGCAGCTTGGTCGGTCTAGCGGGAGAGACCCAGTACTTC. Its protein product is CASSLVGLAGETQYF. Based on the CDR3 plus reference TRBV5-1 and TRBJ2-5, the full variable domain is KAGVTQTPRYLIKTRGQQVTLSCSPISGHRSVSWYQQTPGQGLQFLFEYFSETQRNKGNFPGRFSGRQFSNSRSEMNVSTLELGDSALYLCASSLVGLAGETQYFGPGTRLLVL.

The V call is TRBV7-9, the J call TRBJ1-1; weak D call: TRBD1 (5 bases). CDR1 and CDR2 from the germline V gene are SEHNR and FQNEAQ (reference sequence). The CDR3 is 14 amino acids. V was cut by 1 base and J by 6 bases, with 12 bases left in between. CDR3 amino acids: CASSLVGQGAEAFF. The CDR3 DNA reads TGTGCCAGCAGCTTAGTAGGGCAGGGTGCTGAAGCTTTCTTT.

V usage is TRBV5-4 and J usage is TRBJ2-7; 8 bases are shared with TRBD1. CDR1 and CDR2 (germline): SGHNT, YYREEE (reference sequence). The V and J ends lost 4 bases and 3 bases, in that order; junction bases with no gene match: 6. The CDR3 totals 14 residues. CDR3 sequence (DNA): TGTGCCAGCAGCCCACCAGACAGGGGCTACGAGCAGTACTTC. Amino acids: CASSPPDRGYEQYF.

The chain joins TRBV10-3 to TRBJ2-6, with D hard to call. Trimming left V 4 bases short and J 3 bases short, with 7 bases between. The CDR3 spans 14 residues. Germline-derived CDR1 and CDR2 are ENHRY and SYGVKD. The CDR3 nucleotides read TGTGCCATCAGTGTTGCAGGTGGGGCCAACGTCCTGACTTTC. It specifies CAISVAGGANVLTF.

The chain carries TRBV29-1 and TRBJ1-1; 11 bases align to TRBD1. The CDR3 is 17 amino acids. In germline, CDR1 is SQVTM, CDR2 ANQGSEA. J gave up 4 bases and V 4 bases, and 14 bases lay outside the gene matches. In DNA form, the CDR3 reads TGCAGCGTTGTTAGAAAGCCCGGACAGGGGGCTGGCACTGAAGCTTTCTTT. It encodes CSVVRKPGQGAGTEAFF.

This clone was observed once. The rearrangement uses TRBV6-5 and TRBJ1-4; TRBD1 is a possible D gene (5 bases). The CDR3 length is 14 residues. Trimming left V 8 bases short and J 0 bases short, with 10 bases between. Germline V CDR1 and CDR2: MNHEY, SVGAGI. The CDR3 bases are TGTGCCAGCGGAGCAGGGCCAACTAATGAAAAACTGTTTTTT. Protein: CASGAGPTNEKLFF.